This TCR beta chain originates from a study of regulatory T cells in long-lasting Graves disease. This clonotype has ten or more counts. Assembly of TCR beta libraries relied on iRepertoire HTBI primers together with Arm-PCR of CDR3 regions. TCRdb reanalysed the multiplex PCR reads using MiXCR and keeps one entry per CDR3 protein. The sample includes some 340,000 distinct CDR3 sequences, roughly 25% seen only once; the top ten take under 35%. Indicated time point: persistent/refractory GD, antithyroid drugs over 5 years with positive TRAb. PBMC RNA served as the TCR library source. This CDR3 contains 19 residues. V dropped 2 bases and J dropped 4 bases, with 24 bases sitting between them. Germline V gives CDR1 SNHLY, CDR2 FYNNEI.

Sequencing was performed on peripheral blood mononuclear cells (PBMCs), taken when the disease was refractory, from a patient treated with antithyroid drugs. This clonotype was sampled from a woman between 35 and 50 years old with Graves disease. V gene TRBV2 combines with J gene TRBJ2-4, with a weak D call TRBD2 (7 bases). The CDR3 spells CASSEIVWRQGRVKNIQYF. CDR3 DNA: TGTGCCAGCAGTGAAATCGTTTGGAGGCAGGGGAGGGTTAAAAACATTCAGTACTTC.